This TCR beta chain was sequenced for a study of post-analysis software for immune sequencing data. Study-wide context: Disease courses included relapsing-remitting, secondary progressive and progressive-relapsing multiple sclerosis. Points from the study as a whole: With TRBV5-6, TRBV5-1 and TRBV20-1 included, about five TRBV segments were more frequent in patients than in controls. Samples from one preparation batch, clustered by F measure, grouped strongly together.

Every TCR beta cDNA library bore unique molecular identifiers. The T cell input of roughly 1 to 11 million gave around 540,000 cDNA molecules. TCRdb re-derived calls from the PCR reads in MiXCR, one entry per CDR3 protein. The sample shows about 570,000 distinct CDR3 sequences, under 40% of them seen only once. This clonotype was detected a few times. Its antigen is currently unknown. Germline V gives CDR1 SGHTA, CDR2 FQGNSA. CDR3 length: 16 amino acids. The V and J ends lost 0 bases and 8 bases, in that order; junction bases with no gene match: 9. The TCR was taken from a girl aged 2-17 years with multiple sclerosis. The sample comprised blood. The chain combines TRBV7-2 with TRBJ1-2; 10 bases are shared with TRBD1. CDR3 region: CASSLAPRDRGWGYTF. The CDR3 DNA follows: TGTGCCAGCAGCTTAGCTCCTCGGGACAGGGGATGGGGCTACACCTTC.